These 28 T cell receptor beta chains originate from one sample sequenced in a study of blood T cell repertoires in COVID-19. The repertoire was sequenced with immunoSEQ multiplex PCR; TCRdb's copy has only in-frame clones and lacks some. Among approximately 180,000 clones listed, 75% to 90% were seen once. Sequencing was done on a sample of peripheral blood. These receptors all stem from a man aged 55 to 70 with acute or convalescent COVID-19.

The chain recombines TRBV27 with TRBJ1-5; D unclear. The CDR3 runs 15 residues. CDR1 and CDR2 from the germline V gene are MNHEY and SMNVEV (reference sequence). Trimming shortened V by 5 bases and J by 0 bases, and 11 bases separated the two germline ends. For the CDR3, the DNA is TGTGCCAGCAGTGCCAGACTGAGTAGCAATCAGCCCCAGCATTTT. Amino acids: CASSARLSSNQPQHF.

Only one count was recorded for this clone. V usage is TRBV10-3 and J usage is TRBJ1-1; TRBD1 agrees at 7 bases. This CDR3 has 15 amino acids. Germline V gives CDR1 ENHRY, CDR2 SYGVKD. V shed 0 bases and J 1 base; nucleotides not matched to a gene: 2. In nucleotides, the CDR3 is TGTGCCATCAGTGAGTCGACAGGGAAGAACACTGAAGCTTTCTTT. Encoded protein: CAISESTGKNTEAFF.

This chain joins TRBV19 and TRBJ2-7; possibly TRBD1 for D (6 bases). Trimming cost V 5 bases and J 3 bases, with 14 bases left between them. The V gene's germline CDR1 is LNHDA and CDR2 SQIVND (reference sequence). The CDR3 length is 14 residues. CDR3 residues: CASSPTRRGYEQYF. CDR3 nucleotides: TGTGCCAGTAGTCCAACGCGCAGGGGCTACGAGCAGTACTTC.

CDR3 region: CASSPRTSGSVDEQFF. CDR3 nucleotides: TGTGCCAGTAGTCCTCGGACTAGCGGGAGTGTTGATGAGCAGTTCTTC. The V call is TRBV19, the J call TRBJ2-1; 13 nucleotides align to TRBD2. The germline gives CDR1 LNHDA, CDR2 SQIVND (reference sequence). The V segment lost 5 bases and the J segment 8 bases; nucleotides outside the gene matches: 9. The CDR3 consists of 16 residues.

This chain uses TRBV29-1 with TRBJ2-1, with 9 bases aligning to TRBD2. Germline loops: CDR1 SQVTM, CDR2 ANQGSEA. After removal of 8 bases from V and 6 bases from J, the junction contained 2 bases not matched to a gene. This CDR3 region has 11 residues. CDR3: CSSGRSNEQFF. CDR3 in DNA: TGCAGCAGCGGGAGGAGCAATGAGCAGTTCTTC.

The V and J genes are TRBV6-6 and TRBJ2-7; 9 bases map to TRBD1. The CDR3 totals 15 residues. J gave up 6 bases and V 10 bases, and 16 bases lay outside the gene matches. Germline V lookup: CDR1 MNHNY, CDR2 SVGAGI (reference sequence). This CDR3 is CAIGGHTGGPFEQYF. Written as DNA, the CDR3 is TGTGCCATCGGCGGCCACACAGGGGGCCCCTTCGAGCAGTACTTC.

The chain uses TRBV6-6 and TRBJ1-1, with 8 bases fitting TRBD1. Germline values: CDR1 MNHNY, CDR2 SVGAGI (reference sequence). This CDR3 is 12 amino acids long. V shed 6 bases and J 3 bases; nucleotides not matched to a gene: 0. The CDR3 coding sequence is TGTGCCAGCAGACAGGGGGACACTGAAGCTTTCTTT. It encodes CASRQGDTEAFF.

V usage is TRBV19 and J usage is TRBJ1-5; D gene uncertain. This CDR3 spans 12 amino acids. V gave up 3 bases and J gave up 2 bases, with 2 bases separating them. Germline CDR1 LNHDA, CDR2 SQIVND (reference sequence). The CDR3: CASSIGNQPQHF. The CDR3 region has the DNA TGTGCCAGTAGTATCGGCAATCAGCCCCAGCATTTT.

This chain joins TRBV3-1 (or the pseudogene TRBV3-2) and TRBJ1-4, with unresolved D. The V end was cut by 4 bases, the J end by 3 bases, with 15 bases between. Germline lookup yields CDR1 LGHDT and CDR2 YNNKEL (reference sequence). This CDR3 spans 16 amino acids. CDR3 nucleotides: TGTGCCAGCAGCCCCCGAGAAGAGGGCTCTAATGAAAAACTGTTTTTT. Its protein is CASSPREEGSNEKLFF.

V and J are TRBV5-1 and TRBJ2-1; the match to TRBD2 covers 11 bases. This CDR3 comprises 14 residues. After removal of 1 base from V and 7 bases from J, the junction contained 1 base not matched to a gene. Germline V gene sequence: CDR1 SGHRS, CDR2 YFSETQ. The CDR3 coding sequence is TGCGCCAGCAGCTTGTCTAGCGGGAGGAATGAGCAGTTCTTC. Amino acid sequence: CASSLSSGRNEQFF.

The rearrangement uses TRBV28 and TRBJ2-7; D possibly corresponds to TRBD1 (6 bases). This CDR3 region has 12 residues. Germline assignment: CDR1 MDHEN and CDR2 SYDVKM. Trimming took off 7 bases at V and 9 bases at J, with 16 bases between the two ends. DNA of the CDR3: TGTGCCAGCACCCAAGGGTGGGGGCCGCAGTACTTC. Translating gives CASTQGWGPQYF.

The V call is TRBV3-1 (or the pseudogene TRBV3-2), the J call TRBJ2-3; 7 bases line up with TRBD2. The ends lost 5 bases at V and 6 bases at J; junction bases unmatched: 14. CDR3 size: 16 residues. The germline V gene has CDR1 LGHDT and CDR2 YNNKEL (reference sequence). The CDR3 DNA is TGTGCCAGCAGCGCCACTAGCGCCAGCGGTGTCGATACGCAGTATTTT. Its protein is CASSATSASGVDTQYF.

The chain carries TRBV7-2 and TRBJ2-7; D possibly corresponds to TRBD2 (6 bases). Germline V gene data show CDR1 as SGHTA and CDR2 as FQGNSA. V lost 1 base, J lost 3 bases, and 13 bases lay in between. This CDR3 contains 15 residues. The DNA for the CDR3 is TGTGCCAGCAGCTTAGACTCGGGCGGGGTCTACGAGCAGTACTTC. It codes for CASSLDSGGVYEQYF. The complete variable domain, with remaining parts taken from reference TRBV7-2 and TRBJ2-7, reads GAGVSQSPSNKVTEKGKDVELRCDPISGHTALYWYRQSLGQGLEFLIYFQGNSAPDKSGLPSDRFSAERTGGSVSTLTIQRTQQEDSAVYLCASSLDSGGVYEQYFGPGTRLTVT.

This clone has just one count. V and J are TRBV19 and TRBJ2-7; the D gene is possibly TRBD2 (5 bases). The CDR3 consists of 12 residues. Between the trimmed V and J ends, which lost 5 bases and 5 bases, there was a span of 10 bases. Germline V CDR1 and CDR2: LNHDA, SQIVND (reference sequence). The CDR3 DNA is TGTGCCAGTAGTTCGGGGTACAACGAGCAGTACTTC. Its translation: CASSSGYNEQYF. Supplemented by reference TRBV19 and TRBJ2-7, the full variable domain reads DGGITQSPKYLFRKEGQNVTLSCEQNLNHDAMYWYRQDPGQGLRLIYYSQIVNDFQKGDIAEGYSVSREKKESFPLTVTSAQKNPTAFYLCASSSGYNEQYFGPGTRLTVT.

In its sample, this clone was seen a few times. This rearrangement joins TRBV6-5 to TRBJ1-6; D call uncertain. The CDR3 loop spans 11 amino acids. Germline V gene data show CDR1 as MNHEY and CDR2 as SVGAGI. The V gene lost 7 bases and the J gene lost 10 bases, with 8 bases spanning the gap. CDR3 sequence (DNA): TGTGCCAGCAAAGAGGAGTCACCCCTCCACTTT. Translated: CASKEESPLHF.

Comment on this clone: The same CDR3 is also encoded by other DNA sequences in this sample. The gene calls are TRBV5-1 and TRBJ2-7; the D gene is possibly TRBD1 (6 bases). The CDR3 consists of 12 residues. Trimming cost V 2 bases and J 3 bases, with 6 bases left between them. CDR1 is SGHRS and CDR2 is YFSETQ in the germline V gene. The CDR3 protein is CASSLGGYEQYF. CDR3 nucleotides: TGCGCCAGCAGCTTAGGGGGCTACGAGCAGTACTTC.

V and J are TRBV30 and TRBJ2-3; D might be TRBD1 (6 bases). The CDR3 has 14 residues. CDR1 and CDR2 from the germline V gene are GTSNPN and SVGIG (reference sequence). V lost 2 bases and J 4 bases, leaving 13 bases between the germline ends. This CDR3 is CAWSPGAGPDTQYF. CDR3 bases: TGTGCCTGGAGTCCAGGGGCAGGCCCAGATACGCAGTATTTT.

V is TRBV11-2 and J is TRBJ1-1, with D possibly matching TRBD1 (5 bases). Trimming stripped 2 bases from V and 1 base from J, with 20 bases between. Per germline, CDR1 SGHAT and CDR2 FQNNGV. CDR3 length: 18 residues. The CDR3 DNA reads TGTGCCAGCAGCTTACAAGGGCCCTGGACACAAGAGAACACTGAAGCTTTCTTT. This gives the protein CASSLQGPWTQENTEAFF.

A remark on this clone: The sample holds other DNA sequences that translate to the same CDR3. The rearrangement joins TRBV9 to TRBJ2-1; 7 bases map to TRBD2. CDR1 SGDLS and CDR2 YYNGEE come from the germline V gene. The CDR3 is made up of 14 amino acids. With V trimmed by 4 bases and J by 0 bases, 1 base remained unmatched. CDR3 DNA sequence: TGTGCCAGCAGCCCTAGCGGCTCCTACAATGAGCAGTTCTTC. This translates into CASSPSGSYNEQFF.

The chain couples TRBV25-1 to TRBJ1-4; a weak D match, TRBD1 (5 bases). V dropped 5 bases and J dropped 7 bases, with 11 bases sitting between them. The CDR3 is made up of 13 amino acids. Germline V gene data show CDR1 as MGHDK and CDR2 as SYGVNS. Written as DNA, the CDR3 is TGTGCCAGCAGTAGGGGCGGGGGTGAAAAACTGTTTTTT. It yields the protein CASSRGGGEKLFF. Together with reference TRBV25-1 and TRBJ1-4, the CDR3 gives the full variable domain: EADIYQTPRYLVIGTGKKITLECSQTMGHDKMYWYQQDPGMELHLIHYSYGVNSTEKGDLSSESTVSRIRTEHFPLTLESARPSHTSQYLCASSRGGGEKLFFGSGTQLSVL.

This chain uses TRBV19 with TRBJ1-1; D ambiguous. Trimming took 5 bases from V and 9 from J, leaving 13 bases between them. CDR1 is LNHDA and CDR2 is SQIVND in the germline V gene (reference sequence). The CDR3 has 12 residues. CDR3 coding DNA: TGTGCCAGTAGTGCCGACTATAGGAAAGCTTTCTTT. This gives the protein CASSADYRKAFF.

This clone has only one observation. V usage is TRBV5-1 and J usage is TRBJ1-2; D is perhaps TRBD1 (5 bases). The CDR3 totals 13 residues. V shed 4 bases and J shed 4 bases, with 11 bases lying between them. From germline, CDR1 is SGHRS and CDR2 YFSETQ. The CDR3, as DNA: TGCGCCAGCAGCCCTGACAGTTCCTATGGCTACACCTTC. Its translation: CASSPDSSYGYTF.

CDR3 in amino acids: CASSLVGAEQYF. CDR3 sequence (DNA): TGTGCCAGCAGTTTAGTGGGAGCCGAGCAGTACTTC. V and J are TRBV27 and TRBJ2-7; TRBD2 might be the D (5 bases). Germline CDR1 and CDR2: MNHEY and SMNVEV (reference sequence). Trimming removed 2 bases from V and 6 bases from J, with 8 bases in between. This CDR3 contains 12 residues.

The V call is TRBV2, the J call TRBJ2-3; 13 nucleotides line up with TRBD2. The germline CDR1 and CDR2 sequences are SNHLY and FYNNEI. Germline trimming cut 6 bases from V and 3 bases from J; bases unmatched to any gene: 18. The CDR3 sequence is 20 residues long. The CDR3: CASRRRLAGGVYGLTDTQYF. The CDR3 region has the DNA TGTGCCAGCAGACGCCGACTAGCGGGAGGAGTTTACGGCTTGACAGATACGCAGTATTTT.

A remark on this clone: Other DNA sequences in the same sample also yield this CDR3. V is TRBV5-1 and J is TRBJ2-3; D ambiguous. Germline assignment: CDR1 SGHRS and CDR2 YFSETQ. The CDR3 is 13 amino acids. V gave up 0 bases and J gave up 1 base, with 3 bases separating them. In DNA, the CDR3 is TGCGCCAGCAGCTTGGCTGGCACAGATACGCAGTATTTT. Amino acid sequence: CASSLAGTDTQYF. Supplemented by reference TRBV5-1 and TRBJ2-3, the full variable domain reads KAGVTQTPRYLIKTRGQQVTLSCSPISGHRSVSWYQQTPGQGLQFLFEYFSETQRNKGNFPGRFSGRQFSNSRSEMNVSTLELGDSALYLCASSLAGTDTQYFGPGTRLTVL.

The chain combines TRBV11-2 with TRBJ2-7; 9 positions agree with TRBD1. Unmatched junction bases numbered 6, after V lost 5 bases and J lost 7 bases. Germline CDR1 and CDR2: SGHAT and FQNNGV. The CDR3 is made up of 13 amino acids. The CDR3 nucleotides read TGTGCCAGCAGCACCGGGACAGGGATTGAGCAGTACTTC. Translated: CASSTGTGIEQYF.

The chain joins TRBV5-1 to TRBJ2-7; D unclear. The CDR3 runs 14 residues. The germline V gene encodes CDR1 SGHRS and CDR2 YFSETQ. V gave up 1 base and J gave up 2 bases, with 10 bases separating them. The CDR3 DNA sequence: TGCGCCAGCAGCTTGTCCGCCGGTACCTACGAGCAGTACTTC. Protein product: CASSLSAGTYEQYF.

This chain uses TRBV28 with TRBJ2-5, with 10 positions matching TRBD1. The CDR3 has 16 amino acids. V trimming: 5 bases; J trimming: 5 bases; junction bases outside the gene matches: 11. CDR1 and CDR2 from the germline V gene are MDHEN and SYDVKM. The CDR3 bases are TGTGCCAGCAGTCTAACACGGACAGGGGGAGTCGAGACCCAGTACTTC. This gives the protein CASSLTRTGGVETQYF.